The sequence of this TCR beta chain was determined in a study of neurological immune-mediated disorders. TCRdb reanalysed the 5' RACE reads using MiXCR and keeps one entry per CDR3 protein. The sample consists of 35,000 or so distinct CDR3 sequences, around 3.1% of them appearing once. Trimming took 6 bases from V and 1 from J; bases not matched to a gene: 10. The V gene's germline CDR1 is DFQATT and CDR2 SNEGSKA (reference sequence). The CDR3 sequence is 15 residues long. General study results and limits: HTLV-1-associated myelopathy displayed the greatest TCR clonal expansion, and multiple sclerosis exhibited the smallest, lower than that of healthy controls. Phylogenetic grouping put 18 of 34 multiple sclerosis patients' repertoires into one related-CDR3 cluster, a possible signature.

The sample holds many counts of this clonotype. Its target is not known. The time point denotes: longitudinal time-point 1 (baseline). This rearrangement joins TRBV20-1 to TRBJ1-2; 8 bases line up with TRBD1. Sequencing input: PBMCs. This TCR was recovered from an older woman with multiple sclerosis. This CDR3 is CSAVPGRGLNYGYTF. DNA for the CDR3: TGCAGTGCAGTGCCCGGCAGGGGGCTTAACTATGGCTACACCTTC.